Listed below are T cell receptor beta chains from one sample, sequenced in a study of blood T cell repertoires in COVID-19. Using immunoSEQ multiplex PCR, the repertoire was profiled, and TCRdb retains in-frame clones only, with some absent. The sample carries over 20,000 clones, around 82% recorded once. Sequencing was done on a sample of peripheral blood. These receptors came from a human donor in a cohort sampled during active COVID-19. CDR3s include the opening cysteine and the closing phenylalanine or tryptophan. The D gene is left open where the match is weak. The size of a clone is reported for some rows only, either as once, few or many, or as a class for expanded clones.

TRBJ1-3 TRBV9 - - TGTGCCAGCAGCGTAGACAGGGGAAACACCATATATTTT CASSVDRGNTIYF
TRBJ2-7 TRBV11-3 - - TGTGCCAGCAGCTTAGATTGGGACAACTCCTACGAGCAGTACTTC CASSLDWDNSYEQYF
TRBJ2-7 TRBV2 - - TGTGCCAGCGAGGAGGGGGCTGGCTACGAGCAGTACTTC CASEEGAGYEQYF
TRBJ1-5 TRBV5-6 - - TGTGCCAGCAGCTTCAGTTGGCAGGGCGTACAGCCCCAGCATTTT CASSFSWQGVQPQHF
TRBJ1-5 TRBV3-1/TRBV3-2 few TRBD1 TGTGCCAGCAGCCCACAACAGGGGATGGGCAATCAGCCCCAGCATTTT CASSPQQGMGNQPQHF
TRBJ1-3 TRBV30 - TRBD1 TGTGCCTACCTGCCCAGACAGGGCGTCTCTGGAAACACCATATATTTT CAYLPRQGVSGNTIYF
TRBJ1-3 TRBV20-1 - - TGCAGTGCTAGTCCTCGGGGGGGATACTCTGGAAACACCATATATTTT CSASPRGGYSGNTIYF
TRBJ2-5 TRBV2 once TRBD1 TGTGCCAGCAGCCACGACAGGGCCCCGCAAGAGACCCAGTACTTC CASSHDRAPQETQYF
TRBJ1-1 TRBV28 - TRBD1 TGTGCCAGCAGTATATACAGGGGCACTGAAGCTTTCTTT CASSIYRGTEAFF
TRBJ1-5 TRBV19 - TRBD1 TGTGCCAGTAGTTCTACAGGGGTGGGGGATATCTGGAATCAGCCCCAGCATTTT CASSSTGVGDIWNQPQHF
TRBJ2-6 TRBV19 - - TGTGCCAGTAGTAGGGAGGGGGGAAGCTCTGGGGCCAACGTCCTGACTTTC CASSREGGSSGANVLTF
TRBJ1-4 TRBV6-5 - - TGTGCCGGTCAGGGAATGGGTGAAAAACTGTTTTTT CAGQGMGEKLFF
TRBJ1-1 TRBV6-6 few - TGTGCCAGCAGCCCCGCCTCGAGGCTAGAGATCACTGAAGCTTTCTTT CASSPASRLEITEAFF
TRBJ2-4 TRBV5-6 once - TGTGCCAGCACCTCAAGGATAGGGGAAGCCAAAAACATTCAGTACTTC CASTSRIGEAKNIQYF
TRBJ1-2 TRBV5-1 - - TGCGCCAGCAGCTCTGCAGGGGACTATGGCTACACCTTC CASSSAGDYGYTF
TRBJ1-6 TRBV11-2 few - TGTGCCAGCAGCTTTTTGAGTAATTCACCCCTCCACTTT CASSFLSNSPLHF
TRBJ1-2 TRBV9 - TRBD1 TGTGCCAGCAGCATTCCCGGGGACAGGGGACAGAGATCTTTC CASSIPGDRGQRSF
TRBJ1-1 TRBV7-2 - - TGTGCCAGCCGGGGGGCGGGGAACACTGAAGCTTTCTTT CASRGAGNTEAFF
TRBJ1-6 TRBV11-3 - - TGTGCCAGCAGCTTAGCCTACCTTTATAATTCACCCCTCCACTTT CASSLAYLYNSPLHF
TRBJ2-2 TRBV5-6 once TRBD1 TGTGCCAGCAGGGGACAGGGCGTCAGCACCGGGGAGCTGTTTTTT CASRGQGVSTGELFF
TRBJ1-1 TRBV5-4 - TRBD1 TGTGCCAGCAGCCCCCGGGACAGGGGTCCCACTGAAGCTTTCTTT CASSPRDRGPTEAFF
TRBJ2-7 TRBV18 - TRBD1 TGTGCCAGCTCACCCGGGACAGGAAAATACGAGCAGTACTTC CASSPGTGKYEQYF
TRBJ2-3 TRBV9 - TRBD1 TGTGCCAGCAGCGTAACAGGGGGCCTAGCTAGCACAGATACGCAGTATTTT CASSVTGGLASTDTQYF
TRBJ2-7 TRBV13 few - TGTGCCAGCAGCTTAGGGGGTGGATTGGGAGACGATACCTACGAGCAGTACTTC CASSLGGGLGDDTYEQYF
TRBJ2-3 TRBV5-1 - - TGCGCCAGCAGCCCGCGGGTGTTGCCAGATACGCAGTATTTT CASSPRVLPDTQYF
TRBJ2-7 TRBV29-1 once - TGCAGCGTTCGGGGGAGTTACGAGCAGTACTTC CSVRGSYEQYF
TRBJ2-1 TRBV28 - - TGTGCCAGCAGTTTCCCCCAACTTGGGCCGCAGTTCTTC CASSFPQLGPQFF
TRBJ1-5 TRBV10-3 - TRBD1 TGTGCCATCAGTGACTCAGGGGGTTATAGCAATCAGCCCCAGCATTTT CAISDSGGYSNQPQHF